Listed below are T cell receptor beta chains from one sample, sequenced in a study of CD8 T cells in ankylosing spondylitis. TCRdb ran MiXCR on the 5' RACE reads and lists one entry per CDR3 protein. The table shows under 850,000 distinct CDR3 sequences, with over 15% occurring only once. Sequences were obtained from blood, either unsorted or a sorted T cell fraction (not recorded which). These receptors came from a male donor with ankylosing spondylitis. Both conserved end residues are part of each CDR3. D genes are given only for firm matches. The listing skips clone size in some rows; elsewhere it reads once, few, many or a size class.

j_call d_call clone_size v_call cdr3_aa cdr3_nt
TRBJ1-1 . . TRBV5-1 CASSAAWTALNTEAFF TGCGCCAGCAGCGCTGCCTGGACAGCCTTGAACACTGAAGCTTTCTTT
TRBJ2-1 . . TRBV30 CAWSRGQKMLSSYNEQFF TGTGCCTGGAGTAGGGGACAAAAAATGTTGAGCTCCTACAATGAGCAGTTCTTC
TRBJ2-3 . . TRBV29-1 CSVAGITDTQYF TGCAGCGTTGCCGGGATCACAGATACGCAGTATTTT
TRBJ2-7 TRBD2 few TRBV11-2 CASSFSGTIDGYEQYF TGTGCCAGCAGCTTTTCCGGGACTATAGATGGCTACGAGCAGTACTTC
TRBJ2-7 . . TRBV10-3 CAISESGSGTDRGEQYF TGTGCCATCAGTGAGTCGGGGTCGGGGACGGACCGCGGCGAGCAGTACTTC
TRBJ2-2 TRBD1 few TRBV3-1 CASSQKTGYTGELFF TGTGCCAGCAGCCAAAAGACAGGGTACACCGGGGAGCTGTTTTTT
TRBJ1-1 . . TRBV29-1 CSVSMNTEAFF TGCAGCGTTTCCATGAACACTGAAGCTTTCTTT
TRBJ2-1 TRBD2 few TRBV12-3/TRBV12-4 CASSPPRAGEVNEQFF TGTGCCAGCAGCCCTCCGAGGGCGGGAGAGGTCAATGAGCAGTTCTTC
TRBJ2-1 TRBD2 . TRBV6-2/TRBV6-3 CASNLLAGVNEQFF TGTGCCAGCAATTTACTAGCGGGAGTCAATGAGCAGTTCTTC
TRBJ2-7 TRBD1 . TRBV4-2 CASSQDRTGGKYEQYF TGTGCCAGCAGCCAAGACAGGACAGGGGGCAAATACGAGCAGTACTTC
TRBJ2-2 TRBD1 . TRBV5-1 CASTPRTGRTGELFF TGCGCCAGCACCCCGAGGACAGGGAGGACCGGGGAGCTGTTTTTT
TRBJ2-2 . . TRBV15 CATSSRMGRVIFDVTGELFF TGTGCCACCAGCAGTAGGATGGGCAGGGTCATTTTCGATGTCACCGGGGAGCTGTTTTTT
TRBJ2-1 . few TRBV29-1 CSHGTPYNEQFF TGCAGCCACGGGACCCCGTACAATGAGCAGTTCTTC
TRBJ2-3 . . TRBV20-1 CSAPMTEISTDTQYF TGCAGTGCTCCCATGACAGAGATTAGCACAGATACGCAGTATTTT
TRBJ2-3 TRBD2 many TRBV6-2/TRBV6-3 CASRTLAGGSDTQYF TGTGCCAGCAGGACCTTAGCGGGAGGATCGGATACGCAGTATTTT
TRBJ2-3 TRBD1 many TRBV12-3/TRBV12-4 CASSYGDRDPDTQYF TGTGCCAGCAGCTATGGGGACAGGGACCCAGATACGCAGTATTTT
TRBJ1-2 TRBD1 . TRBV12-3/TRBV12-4 CASSLVPTGGYGYTF TGTGCCAGCAGTTTAGTCCCGACAGGGGGCTATGGCTACACCTTC
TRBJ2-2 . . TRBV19 CASSGTRFSGELFF TGTGCCAGTAGCGGTACTAGGTTTTCTGGGGAGCTGTTTTTT
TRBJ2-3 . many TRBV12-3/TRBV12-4 CASRMGGTDTQYF TGTGCCAGCAGAATGGGGGGCACAGATACGCAGTATTTT
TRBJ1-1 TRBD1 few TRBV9 CASSVSTGLNTEAFF TGTGCCAGCAGCGTCTCGACAGGGTTGAACACTGAAGCTTTCTTT
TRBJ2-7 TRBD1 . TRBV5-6 CASSLGTGGKSYEQYF TGTGCCAGCAGCTTGGGGACAGGGGGGAAGAGCTACGAGCAGTACTTC
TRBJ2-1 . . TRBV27 CASSLFGGAYNEQFF TGTGCCAGCAGTTTATTTGGGGGTGCCTACAATGAGCAGTTCTTC
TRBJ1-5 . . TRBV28 CASSQGESNQPQHF TGTGCCAGCAGTCAAGGGGAGAGCAATCAGCCCCAGCATTTT
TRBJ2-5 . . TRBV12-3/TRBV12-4 CASSFRRETQYF TGTGCCAGCAGTTTTCGGCGAGAGACCCAGTACTTC
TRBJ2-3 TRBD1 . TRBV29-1 CSVGGRQGYDTQYF TGCAGCGTTGGGGGGCGACAGGGATACGATACGCAGTATTTT
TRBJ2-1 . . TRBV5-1 CASSTFGRANYNEQFF TGCGCCAGCAGCACCTTTGGGAGAGCTAACTACAATGAGCAGTTCTTC
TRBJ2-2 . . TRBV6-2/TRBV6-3 CASREPGGRTGELFF TGTGCCAGCCGCGAGCCCGGGGGGCGGACCGGGGAGCTGTTTTTT
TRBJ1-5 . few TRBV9 CASRYRHQRHDQPQHF TGTGCCAGCAGATACAGACACCAACGACATGATCAGCCCCAGCATTTT
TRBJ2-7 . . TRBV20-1 CSAPDRYSYEQYF TGCAGTGCTCCCGACAGGTACTCCTACGAGCAGTACTTC
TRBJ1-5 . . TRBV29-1 CSVMGDTPNQPQHF TGCAGCGTCATGGGGGACACTCCAAATCAGCCCCAGCATTTT
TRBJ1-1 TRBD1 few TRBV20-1 CSAPQGSGGTEAFF TGCAGTGCCCCCCAGGGGTCAGGGGGCACTGAAGCTTTCTTT
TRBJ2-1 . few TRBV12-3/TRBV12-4 CASSFRYEGDEQFF TGTGCCAGCAGTTTTCGGTATGAAGGGGATGAGCAGTTCTTC
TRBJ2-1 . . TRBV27 CASRDLYNEQFF TGTGCCAGCAGGGATCTTTACAATGAGCAGTTCTTC
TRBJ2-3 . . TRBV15 CATRAKRAGVTDTQYF TGTGCCACCAGAGCAAAGCGGGCAGGAGTCACAGATACGCAGTATTTT
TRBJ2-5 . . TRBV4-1 CASSYLAGQETQYF TGCGCCAGCAGCTACTTGGCGGGACAAGAGACCCAGTACTTC
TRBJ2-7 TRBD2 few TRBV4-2 CASSQDWASGTYEQYF TGTGCCAGCAGCCAAGATTGGGCTAGCGGGACTTACGAGCAGTACTTC
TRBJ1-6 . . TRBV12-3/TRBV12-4 CASSSGTSTINSPLHF TGTGCCAGCAGTTCCGGGACAAGCACTATTAATTCACCCCTCCACTTT
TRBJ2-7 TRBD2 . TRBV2 CASSVSSGRAYEQYF TGTGCCAGCAGTGTGTCTAGCGGGCGTGCATACGAGCAGTACTTC
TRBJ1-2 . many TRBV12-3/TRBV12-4 CASTPSDGDYGYTF TGTGCCAGCACCCCCTCGGACGGAGACTATGGCTACACCTTC
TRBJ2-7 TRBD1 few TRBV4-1 CASSQRGTEAPIVF TGCGCCAGCAGCCAGAGGGGGACAGAAGCCCCAATAGTCTTC
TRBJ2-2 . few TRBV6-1 CASSAPGTSNTGELFF TGTGCCAGCAGTGCGCCCGGGACAAGTAACACCGGGGAGCTGTTTTTT
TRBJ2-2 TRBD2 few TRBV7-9 CASSWDYPTGELFF TGTGCCAGCAGTTGGGACTATCCCACCGGGGAGCTGTTTTTT
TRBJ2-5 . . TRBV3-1 CAGSQLGETQYF TGTGCCGGCAGCCAATTAGGAGAGACCCAGTACTTC
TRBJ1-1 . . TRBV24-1 CATPGPAFF TGTGCCACCCCCGGGCCAGCTTTCTTT
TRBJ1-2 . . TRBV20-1 CSAMSGADGYTF TGCAGTGCGATGTCGGGGGCAGATGGCTACACCTTC
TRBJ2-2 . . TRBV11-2 CASSQRVVRMAVVTGELFF TGTGCCAGCAGCCAGAGAGTTGTCAGGATGGCGGTGGTCACCGGGGAGCTGTTTTTT
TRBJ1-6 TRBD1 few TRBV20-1 CSERDRDSSYNSPLHF TGCAGTGAACGGGACAGGGATAGCTCCTATAATTCACCCCTCCACTTT